This record looks at one T cell receptor beta chain sequence and its context. This record belongs to a study of early T cells in non-severe SARS-CoV-2 infection. Between the trimmed V and J ends, which lost 4 bases and 8 bases, there was a span of 8 bases. Germline CDR1 and CDR2: SEHNR and FQNEAQ (reference sequence). This CDR3 contains 11 residues. Each CDR3 protein is one row after TCRdb ran MiXCR on the 5' RACE reads. Here the sample spans 70,000 to 90,000 distinct CDR3 sequences, about 10% being singletons. This chain connects TRBV7-9 to TRBJ1-2, with no clear D. The material was whole blood, obtained at baseline. The sequence was collected from an adult who was a healthcare worker with PCR-confirmed SARS-CoV-2 infection or an uninfected control (not recorded which). CDR3 protein: CASSYLQGYTF. The CDR3 DNA sequence: TGTGCCAGCAGCTACTTGCAGGGCTACACCTTC. Together with reference TRBV7-9 and TRBJ1-2, the CDR3 gives the full variable domain: DTGVSQNPRHKITKRGQNVTFRCDPISEHNRLYWYRQTLGQGPEFLTYFQNEAQLEKSRLLSDRFSAERPKGSFSTLEIQRTEQGDSAMYLCASSYLQGYTFGSGTRLTVV.